The 17 T cell receptor beta chains below come from one sample, sequenced in a study of response to subunit inactivated influenza vaccine. MiXCR, applied by TCRdb to the RT-PCR reads, yields one record per CDR3 protein. The sample lists about 650,000 distinct CDR3 sequences; about 14% were seen once. The input for sequencing was PBMCs from blood, taken roughly 2 weeks before vaccination. The receptors originated from a man aged 50 or older who received an inactivated influenza vaccine.

The V and J genes are TRBV3-1 and TRBJ2-2; D gene unclear. V was cut by 4 bases and J by 3 bases, with 9 bases left in between. The CDR3 runs to 14 residues. From germline, CDR1 is LGHDT and CDR2 YNNKEL (reference sequence). The CDR3 spells CASSRRGDTGELFF. CDR3 nucleotides: TGTGCCAGCAGCCGTAGAGGCGACACCGGGGAGCTGTTTTTT. Combining the CDR3 with reference TRBV3-1 and TRBJ2-2 gives the whole variable domain DTAVSQTPKYLVTQMGNDKSIKCEQNLGHDTMYWYKQDSKKFLKIMFSYNNKELIINETVPNRFSPKSPDKAHLNLHINSLELGDSAVYFCASSRRGDTGELFFGEGSRLTVL.

The genes are TRBV20-1 and TRBJ2-7, with a tentative D call TRBD1 (6 bases). Trimming took 4 bases from V and 4 from J, leaving 11 bases between them. The germline V gene encodes CDR1 DFQATT and CDR2 SNEGSKA (reference sequence). The CDR3 is made up of 12 amino acids. CDR3 in amino acids: CSAILTGYEQYF. As DNA, the CDR3 is TGCAGTGCTATCCTAACAGGGTACGAGCAGTACTTC.

This clonotype appeared a few times. The genes are TRBV7-2 and TRBJ1-1, with unresolved D. Trimming removed 2 bases from V and 3 bases from J, with 7 bases in between. Germline V gene sequence: CDR1 SGHTA, CDR2 FQGNSA. This CDR3 is 13 amino acids long. This chain's CDR3 is CASSLIVDTEAFF. CDR3 DNA: TGTGCCAGCAGCTTAATCGTCGACACTGAAGCTTTCTTT.

This clonotype has more than one count but fewer than ten. The chain has TRBV20-1 and TRBJ2-7; D ambiguous. The germline gives CDR1 DFQATT, CDR2 SNEGSKA (reference sequence). Trimming stripped 0 bases from V and 1 base from J, with 10 bases between. This CDR3 is built from 14 residues. For the CDR3, the DNA is TGCAGTGCTAGAGATCCGTTGGTTTCCTACGAGCAGTACTTC. Amino acids: CSARDPLVSYEQYF.

This clonotype has a count of ten or more. This rearrangement joins TRBV6-5 to TRBJ1-6; no reliable D call. There are 12 residues in the CDR3. The germline CDR1 and CDR2 sequences are MNHEY and SVGAGI. Trimming pared 4 bases from V and 7 bases from J, leaving 5 bases between. The CDR3 nucleotides read TGTGCCAGCAGTTCCATCAATTCACCCCTCCACTTT. This translates into CASSSINSPLHF.

For this clonotype: Just one base apart from a much larger clone, this may be a read error. The chain carries TRBV7-9 and TRBJ2-7, with TRBD1 matching 9 bases. With V trimmed by 2 bases and J by 2 bases, 1 base remained unmatched. Germline V gene data show CDR1 as SEHNR and CDR2 as FQNEAQ (reference sequence). The CDR3 covers 14 residues. The CDR3 DNA reads as TGTGCCAGCAGCTTATGGGACAGGGCCTACGAGCAGTACTTC. Amino acid sequence: CASSLWDRAYEQYF.

This clonotype occurred a few times. The J gene is TRBJ2-7, the V gene TRBV18, with 9 bases lining up with TRBD2. CDR3 length: 15 amino acids. Trimming removed 6 bases from V and 7 bases from J; junction bases left unmatched: 13. CDR1 and CDR2 (germline): KGHSH, LQKENI. In nucleotides, the CDR3 is TGTGCCAGCTCGCCCCCGGGGAGCGGGGGGAGGGAGCAGTACTTC. Translation: CASSPPGSGGREQYF.

This clonotype has more than one count but fewer than ten. V and J are TRBV3-1 and TRBJ2-3; D possibly uses TRBD1 or TRBD2 (5 bases each). This CDR3 has 19 residues. The germline V gene encodes CDR1 LGHDT and CDR2 YNNKEL (reference sequence). Deletions cut 2 bases from V and 5 bases from J, with 26 bases between. This chain's CDR3 is CASSQSRSGTWNHGDTQYF. CDR3 nucleotide sequence: TGTGCCAGCAGCCAAAGCCGGTCCGGGACCTGGAATCACGGAGATACGCAGTATTTT.

V gene TRBV12-3 or TRBV12-4 combines with J gene TRBJ2-1; D is undetermined. The length of the CDR3 is 13 residues. The V and J ends lost 2 bases and 8 bases respectively, with 10 bases between them. CDR3 region: CASSLILGHEQFF. CDR3 sequence (DNA): TGTGCCAGCAGTTTAATTTTAGGCCATGAGCAGTTCTTC.

The chain is built from TRBV19 and TRBJ2-5; no reliable D call. The germline CDR1 and CDR2 sequences are LNHDA and SQIVND (reference sequence). This CDR3 spans 14 amino acids. Trimming stripped 4 bases from V and 5 bases from J, with 14 bases between. The CDR3 spells CASSSTVLVETQYF. The CDR3 nucleotides are TGTGCCAGTAGTAGTACAGTATTGGTCGAGACCCAGTACTTC. Complete variable domain (other parts from reference TRBV19 and TRBJ2-5): DGGITQSPKYLFRKEGQNVTLSCEQNLNHDAMYWYRQDPGQGLRLIYYSQIVNDFQKGDIAEGYSVSREKKESFPLTVTSAQKNPTAFYLCASSSTVLVETQYFGPGTRLLVL.

The V gene is TRBV13, the J gene TRBJ1-2; 9 bases agree with TRBD1. The CDR3 loop spans 13 amino acids. Per germline, CDR1 PRHDT and CDR2 FYEKMQ (reference sequence). The V gene end was trimmed by 5 bases and the J gene end by 8 bases; junction bases not matched to a gene: 6. The CDR3 coding sequence is TGTGCCAGCAGCGGCCGGGACAGGGTCGGCTACACCTTC. Residues: CASSGRDRVGYTF.

V usage is TRBV11-3 and J usage is TRBJ2-3; TRBD2 agrees at 12 bases. V lost 5 bases and J lost 7; bases outside the gene matches: 13. Per the germline V gene, CDR1 is SGHNT and CDR2 is YENEEA. The CDR3 covers 17 residues. CDR3 amino acids: CASSHAGTSGLQNTQYF. The CDR3 DNA is TGTGCCAGCAGCCACGCAGGGACTAGCGGGCTCCAGAATACGCAGTATTTT.

This clonotype was seen repeatedly, ten times or more. The chain combines TRBV5-1 with TRBJ2-1; 9 bases line up with TRBD1. Trimming at V came to 4 bases and at J to 8 bases, leaving 4 bases not matched to a gene. This CDR3 is built from 13 residues. CDR1 and CDR2 from the germline V gene are SGHRS and YFSETQ. CDR3 region: CASSIGTGHEQFF. DNA for the CDR3: TGCGCCAGCAGCATAGGGACAGGGCATGAGCAGTTCTTC.

This clonotype was observed many times. V and J are TRBV21-1 and TRBJ2-7. TRBV21-1 is reported as a pseudogene. The CDR3 has 11 residues. The CDR3 loop reads CASSTFNEQYF. The DNA of the CDR3 is TGTGCCAGCAGCACTTTCAACGAGCAGTACTTC.

This rearrangement joins TRBV7-2 to TRBJ2-5; possibly TRBD2 for D (7 bases). There are 15 residues in the CDR3. Germline CDR1 is SGHTA and CDR2 is FQGNSA. With 2 bases removed from V and 3 bases from J, the gap between germline ends came to 13 bases. The CDR3 loop is CASSLYGGAEETQYF. The DNA of the CDR3 is TGTGCCAGCAGCTTATATGGGGGGGCGGAAGAGACCCAGTACTTC.

The chain couples TRBV11-2 to TRBJ2-1, with D perhaps TRBD2 (6 bases). CDR3 length equals 16 residues. V dropped 2 bases and J dropped 7 bases, with 18 bases sitting between them. Germline V gives CDR1 SGHAT, CDR2 FQNNGV. This CDR3 reads CASSLSFAGHGNEQFF. The CDR3 nucleotides are TGTGCCAGCAGCTTAAGTTTCGCGGGGCATGGGAATGAGCAGTTCTTC.

The chain is built from TRBV12-3 or TRBV12-4 and TRBJ2-1, with 12 nucleotides matching TRBD2. V lost 1 base and J lost 15; bases outside the gene matches: 13. The CDR3 contains 16 residues. Here the CDR3 reads CASSLGLAGGPVSRFF. The CDR3 bases are TGTGCCAGCAGTTTAGGGCTAGCGGGAGGGCCAGTATCCCGGTTCTTC.